This is a list of T cell receptor beta chains from one sample in a study of blood T cell repertoires in COVID-19. Clones were read by immunoSEQ multiplex PCR, and TCRdb kept only the in-frame ones, dropping some. The repertoire holds under 75,000 clones, with about 90% as singletons. Sequenced: peripheral blood. The receptors shown here come from a human donor in a cohort sampled during active COVID-19. Both conserved end residues are part of each CDR3. The order of the fields is V gene, clone size, D gene, J gene, CDR3 protein, CDR3 DNA. A D gene is named only where the DNA matches it firmly. Some rows have no size entry. The others give once, few or many, or a class for an expanded clone.

V gene: TRBV7-9; clone size: NA; D gene: NA; J gene: TRBJ1-4; CDR3 protein: CASSLDVTTNEKLFF; CDR3 DNA: TGTGCCAGCAGCTTAGATGTTACAACTAATGAAAAACTGTTTTTT
V gene: TRBV4-1; clone size: NA; D gene: TRBD2; J gene: TRBJ2-3; CDR3 protein: CASSQSLTRTSGSYTDTQYF; CDR3 DNA: TGCGCCAGCAGCCAATCCCTTACCCGGACTAGCGGATCGTACACAGATACGCAGTATTTT
V gene: TRBV6-5; clone size: NA; D gene: NA; J gene: TRBJ1-1; CDR3 protein: CASSYDGRGATEAFF; CDR3 DNA: TGTGCCAGCAGTTATGACGGCAGGGGAGCCACTGAAGCTTTCTTT
V gene: TRBV3-1/TRBV3-2; clone size: NA; D gene: TRBD2; J gene: TRBJ2-1; CDR3 protein: CASSQGDSGRGYNEQFF; CDR3 DNA: TGTGCCAGCAGCCAGGGAGATAGCGGGAGGGGCTACAATGAGCAGTTCTTC
V gene: TRBV28; clone size: NA; D gene: TRBD1; J gene: TRBJ1-3; CDR3 protein: CASSLWGQSSGNTIYF; CDR3 DNA: TGTGCCAGCAGTTTATGGGGACAGAGCTCTGGAAACACCATATATTTT
V gene: TRBV27; clone size: NA; D gene: NA; J gene: TRBJ2-7; CDR3 protein: CASSLSAFPRSNEQYF; CDR3 DNA: TGTGCCAGCAGTTTATCAGCCTTCCCACGCTCTAACGAGCAGTACTTC
V gene: TRBV19; clone size: NA; D gene: NA; J gene: TRBJ2-1; CDR3 protein: CASSIPPGGKQFF; CDR3 DNA: TGTGCCAGTAGTATACCCCCAGGTGGCAAGCAGTTCTTC
V gene: TRBV28; clone size: NA; D gene: TRBD1; J gene: TRBJ1-5; CDR3 protein: CASSPTGGSNQPQHF; CDR3 DNA: TGTGCCAGCAGTCCTACAGGGGGAAGCAATCAGCCCCAGCATTTT
V gene: TRBV18; clone size: NA; D gene: TRBD1; J gene: TRBJ2-3; CDR3 protein: CASPHPGTGSTDTQYF; CDR3 DNA: TGTGCCAGCCCCCATCCCGGGACAGGGTCGACAGATACGCAGTATTTT
V gene: TRBV7-6; clone size: NA; D gene: TRBD2; J gene: TRBJ2-7; CDR3 protein: CASSLERGLPSYEQYF; CDR3 DNA: TGTGCCAGCAGCTTAGAGAGGGGACTACCCTCCTACGAGCAGTACTTC
V gene: TRBV13; clone size: NA; D gene: NA; J gene: TRBJ2-5; CDR3 protein: CASSLGLGLRRYF; CDR3 DNA: TGTGCCAGCAGCTTAGGCCTTGGTCTTCGGAGGTACTTC
V gene: TRBV19; clone size: NA; D gene: NA; J gene: TRBJ1-2; CDR3 protein: CASSSLPIRAGNYGYTF; CDR3 DNA: TGTGCCAGTAGTTCACTACCGATCAGGGCGGGGAACTATGGCTACACCTTC
V gene: TRBV6-2/TRBV6-3; clone size: few; D gene: TRBD1; J gene: TRBJ2-7; CDR3 protein: CASSRTGGPYEQYF; CDR3 DNA: TGTGCCAGCAGTCGGACAGGGGGGCCCTACGAGCAGTACTTC
V gene: TRBV6-5; clone size: NA; D gene: NA; J gene: TRBJ1-1; CDR3 protein: CASSYSRNTEAFF; CDR3 DNA: TGTGCCAGCAGTTACTCGAGGAACACTGAAGCTTTCTTT
V gene: TRBV7-2; clone size: once; D gene: NA; J gene: TRBJ2-7; CDR3 protein: CASSLAAGDYEQYF; CDR3 DNA: TGTGCCAGCAGCTTAGCGGCAGGGGATTACGAGCAGTACTTC